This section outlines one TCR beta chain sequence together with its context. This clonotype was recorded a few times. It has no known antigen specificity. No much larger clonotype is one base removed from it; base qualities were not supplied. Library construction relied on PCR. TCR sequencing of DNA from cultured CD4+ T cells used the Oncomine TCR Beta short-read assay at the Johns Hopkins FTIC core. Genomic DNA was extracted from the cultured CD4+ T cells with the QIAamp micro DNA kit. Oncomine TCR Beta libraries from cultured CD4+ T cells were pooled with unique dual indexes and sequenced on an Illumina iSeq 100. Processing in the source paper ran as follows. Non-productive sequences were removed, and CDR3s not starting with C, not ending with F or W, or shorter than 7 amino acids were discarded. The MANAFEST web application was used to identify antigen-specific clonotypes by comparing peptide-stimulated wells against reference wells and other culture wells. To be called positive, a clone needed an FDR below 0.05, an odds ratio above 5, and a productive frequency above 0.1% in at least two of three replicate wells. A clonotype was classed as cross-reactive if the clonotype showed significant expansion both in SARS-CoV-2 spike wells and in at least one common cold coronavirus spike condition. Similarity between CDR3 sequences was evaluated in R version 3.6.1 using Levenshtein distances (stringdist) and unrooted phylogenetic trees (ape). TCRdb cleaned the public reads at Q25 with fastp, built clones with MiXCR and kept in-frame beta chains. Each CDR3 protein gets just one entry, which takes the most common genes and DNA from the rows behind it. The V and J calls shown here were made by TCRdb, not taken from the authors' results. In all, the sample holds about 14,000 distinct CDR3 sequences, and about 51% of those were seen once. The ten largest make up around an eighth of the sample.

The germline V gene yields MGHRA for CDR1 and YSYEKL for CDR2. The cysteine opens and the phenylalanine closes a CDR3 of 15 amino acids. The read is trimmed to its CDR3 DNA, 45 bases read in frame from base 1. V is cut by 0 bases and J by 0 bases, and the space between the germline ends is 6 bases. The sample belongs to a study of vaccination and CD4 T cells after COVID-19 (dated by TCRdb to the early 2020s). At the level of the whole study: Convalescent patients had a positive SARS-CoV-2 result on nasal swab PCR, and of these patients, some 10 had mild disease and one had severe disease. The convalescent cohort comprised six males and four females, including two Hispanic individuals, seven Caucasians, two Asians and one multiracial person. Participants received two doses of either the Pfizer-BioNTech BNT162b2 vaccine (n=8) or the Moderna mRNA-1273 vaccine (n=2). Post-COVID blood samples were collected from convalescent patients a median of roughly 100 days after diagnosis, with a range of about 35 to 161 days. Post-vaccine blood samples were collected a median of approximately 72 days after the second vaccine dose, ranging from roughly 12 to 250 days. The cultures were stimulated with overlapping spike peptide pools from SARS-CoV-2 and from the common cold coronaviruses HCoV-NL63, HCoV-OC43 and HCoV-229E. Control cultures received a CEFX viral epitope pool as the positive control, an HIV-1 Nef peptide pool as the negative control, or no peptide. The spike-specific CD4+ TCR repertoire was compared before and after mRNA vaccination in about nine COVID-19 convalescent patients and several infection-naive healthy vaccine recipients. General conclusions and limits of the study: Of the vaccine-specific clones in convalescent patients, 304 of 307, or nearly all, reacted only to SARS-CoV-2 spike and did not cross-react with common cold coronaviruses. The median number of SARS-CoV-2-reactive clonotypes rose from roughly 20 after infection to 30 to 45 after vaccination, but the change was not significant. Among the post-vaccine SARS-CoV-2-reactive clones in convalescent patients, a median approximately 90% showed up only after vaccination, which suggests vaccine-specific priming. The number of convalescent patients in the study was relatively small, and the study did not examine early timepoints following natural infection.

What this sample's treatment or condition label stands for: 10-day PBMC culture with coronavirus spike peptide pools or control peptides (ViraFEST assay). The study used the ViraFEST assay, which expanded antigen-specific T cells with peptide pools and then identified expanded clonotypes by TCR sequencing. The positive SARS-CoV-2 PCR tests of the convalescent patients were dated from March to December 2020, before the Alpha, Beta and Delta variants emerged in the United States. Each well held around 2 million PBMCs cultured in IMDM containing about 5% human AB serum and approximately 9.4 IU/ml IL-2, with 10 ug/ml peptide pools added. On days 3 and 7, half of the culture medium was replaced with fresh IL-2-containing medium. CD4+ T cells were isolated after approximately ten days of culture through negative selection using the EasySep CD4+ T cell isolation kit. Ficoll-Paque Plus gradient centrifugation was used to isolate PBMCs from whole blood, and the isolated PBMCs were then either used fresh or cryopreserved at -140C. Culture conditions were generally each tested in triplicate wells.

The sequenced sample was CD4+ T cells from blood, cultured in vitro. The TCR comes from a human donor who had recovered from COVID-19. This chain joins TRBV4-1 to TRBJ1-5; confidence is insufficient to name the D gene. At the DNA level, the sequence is TGCGCCAGCAGCCAAGATGGCAATAGCAATCAGCCCCAGCATTTT. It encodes CASSQDGNSNQPQHF.